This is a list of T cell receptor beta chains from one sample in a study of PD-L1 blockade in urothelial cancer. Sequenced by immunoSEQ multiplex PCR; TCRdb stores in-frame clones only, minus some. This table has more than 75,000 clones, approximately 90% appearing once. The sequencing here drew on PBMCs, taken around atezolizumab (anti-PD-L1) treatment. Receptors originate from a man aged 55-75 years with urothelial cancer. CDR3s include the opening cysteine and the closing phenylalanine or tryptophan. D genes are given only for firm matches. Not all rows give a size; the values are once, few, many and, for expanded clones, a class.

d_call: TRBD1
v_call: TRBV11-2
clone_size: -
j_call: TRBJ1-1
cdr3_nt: TGTGCCAGCAGCCCAACCGGGACAGGGGCCAACACTGAAGCTTTCTTT
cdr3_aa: CASSPTGTGANTEAFF

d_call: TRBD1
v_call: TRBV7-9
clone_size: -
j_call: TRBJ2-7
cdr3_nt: TGTGCCAGCAGCACAGAGGGACAGCTCGCCTACGAGCAGTACTTC
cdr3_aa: CASSTEGQLAYEQYF

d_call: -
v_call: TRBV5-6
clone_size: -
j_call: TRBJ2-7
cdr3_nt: TGTGCCAGCAGCTTTGAAACACGACAGTACTTC
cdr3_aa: CASSFETRQYF

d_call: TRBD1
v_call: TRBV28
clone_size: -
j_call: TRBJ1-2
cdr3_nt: TGTGCCAGCAGTACAGGGGGCGTCGAGGACTACACCTTC
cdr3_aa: CASSTGGVEDYTF

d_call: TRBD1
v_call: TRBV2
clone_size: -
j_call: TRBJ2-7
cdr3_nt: TGTGCCAGCAGTCAGGGGACAGGGCCCTACGAGCAGTACTTC
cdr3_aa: CASSQGTGPYEQYF

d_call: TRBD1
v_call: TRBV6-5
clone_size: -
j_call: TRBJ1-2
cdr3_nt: TGTGCCAGCAGTTACGGGCAGGGGGCGCGAGACAGCTACACCTTC
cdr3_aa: CASSYGQGARDSYTF

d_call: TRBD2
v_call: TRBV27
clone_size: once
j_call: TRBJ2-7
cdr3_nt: TGTGCCAGCAGTCCTAGGGCGGGGGGCGAGCAGTACTTC
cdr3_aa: CASSPRAGGEQYF

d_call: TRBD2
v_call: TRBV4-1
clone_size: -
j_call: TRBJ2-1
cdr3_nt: TGCGCCAGCAGCCAAAGCCTGCTGACTAGCGGTTACAATGAGCAGTTCTTC
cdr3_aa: CASSQSLLTSGYNEQFF

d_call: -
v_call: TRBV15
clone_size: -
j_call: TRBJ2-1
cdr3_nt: TGTGCCACCAGCGGGACTTTAGGGGCGGGATACAATGAGCAGTTCTTC
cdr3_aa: CATSGTLGAGYNEQFF

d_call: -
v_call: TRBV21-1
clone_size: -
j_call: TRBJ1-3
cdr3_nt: TGTGCCAGCAGCGCCCGACAGGTAAACACCATATATTTT
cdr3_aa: CASSARQVNTIYF

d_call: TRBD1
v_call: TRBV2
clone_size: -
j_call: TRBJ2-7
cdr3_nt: TGTGCCAGCAGTGATGTAGGGACAGCTCAGACAGGGCAGGAGCAGTACTTC
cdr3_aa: CASSDVGTAQTGQEQYF

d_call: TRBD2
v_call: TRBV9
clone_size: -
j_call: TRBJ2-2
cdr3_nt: TGTGCCAGCAGCGCGGGAGCGGGGGGGCAGAACACCGGGGAGCTGTTTTTT
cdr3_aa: CASSAGAGGQNTGELFF

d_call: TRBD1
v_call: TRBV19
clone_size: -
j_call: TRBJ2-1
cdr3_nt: TGTGCCAGTACTACGACAGGGTCCAATGAGCAGTTCTTC
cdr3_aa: CASTTTGSNEQFF

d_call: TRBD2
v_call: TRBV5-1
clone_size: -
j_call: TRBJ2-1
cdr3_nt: TGCGCCAGCAGCTTGGCCTTAACTAGCGGGGCCAGCGAGCAGTTCTTC
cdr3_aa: CASSLALTSGASEQFF

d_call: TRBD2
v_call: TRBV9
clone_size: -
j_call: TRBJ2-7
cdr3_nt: TGTGCCAGCAGCCCCCCAGCGGGAGATTTTTCCTACGAGCAGTACTTC
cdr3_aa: CASSPPAGDFSYEQYF

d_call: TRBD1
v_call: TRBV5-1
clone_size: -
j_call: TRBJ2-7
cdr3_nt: TGCGCCAGCAGCTCCGGGACAGGGGGGCCTAGGGAGCAGTACTTC
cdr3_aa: CASSSGTGGPREQYF

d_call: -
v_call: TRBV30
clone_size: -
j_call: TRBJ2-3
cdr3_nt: TGTGCCTGGGAGCCCGGGGGGACAAAAAAGAGGGTGGATACGCAGTATTTT
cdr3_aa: CAWEPGGTKKRVDTQYF

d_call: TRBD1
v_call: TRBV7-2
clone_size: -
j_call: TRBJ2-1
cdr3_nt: TGTGCCAGCAGCCCGCAGACAGGGTTTGCGAATGAGCAGTTCTTC
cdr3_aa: CASSPQTGFANEQFF

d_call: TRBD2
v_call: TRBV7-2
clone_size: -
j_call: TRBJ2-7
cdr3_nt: TGTGCCAGCAGCTTAGGCGGGGGAGGTAACGTCTTCTACGAGCAGTACTTC
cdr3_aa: CASSLGGGGNVFYEQYF

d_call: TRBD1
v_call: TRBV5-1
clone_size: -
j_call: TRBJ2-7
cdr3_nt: TGCGCCAGCAGCTTGGCCGGGACAGGGGGCGAGCAGTACTTC
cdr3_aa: CASSLAGTGGEQYF

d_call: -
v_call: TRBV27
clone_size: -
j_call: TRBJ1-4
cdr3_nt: TGTGCCAGCAGGGACAGTAATGAAAAACTGTTTTTT
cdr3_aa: CASRDSNEKLFF

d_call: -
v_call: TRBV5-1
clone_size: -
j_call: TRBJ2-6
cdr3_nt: TGCGCCAGCACCTACGCGGGGGCCAACGTCCTGACTTTC
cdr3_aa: CASTYAGANVLTF

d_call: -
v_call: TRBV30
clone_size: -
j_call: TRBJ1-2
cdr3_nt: TGTGCCTGGATACGTTCGCAGTACTATGGCTACACCTTC
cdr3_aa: CAWIRSQYYGYTF

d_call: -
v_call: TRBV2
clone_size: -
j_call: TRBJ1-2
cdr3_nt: TGTGCCAGCAGTGTGGACAGTGCGCATGGCTACACCTTC
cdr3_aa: CASSVDSAHGYTF

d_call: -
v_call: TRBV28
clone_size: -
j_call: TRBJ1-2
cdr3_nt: TGTGCCAGCAGTTTAAGAGGGTATGGCTACACCTTC
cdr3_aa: CASSLRGYGYTF

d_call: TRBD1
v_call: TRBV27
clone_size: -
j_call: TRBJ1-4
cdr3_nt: TGTGCCAGCAGGCCAATTCCCGGGACAGGGGACGAAAAACTGTTTTTT
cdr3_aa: CASRPIPGTGDEKLFF

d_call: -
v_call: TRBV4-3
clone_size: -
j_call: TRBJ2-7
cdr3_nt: TGCGCCAGCAGCCAAGCCGGGGGAACCCAGACCCCCTACGAGCAGTACTTC
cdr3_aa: CASSQAGGTQTPYEQYF

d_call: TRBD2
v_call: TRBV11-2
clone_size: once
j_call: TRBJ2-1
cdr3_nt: TGTGCCAGCGGACTAGCAGGGTCCTACAATGAGCAGTTCTTC
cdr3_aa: CASGLAGSYNEQFF

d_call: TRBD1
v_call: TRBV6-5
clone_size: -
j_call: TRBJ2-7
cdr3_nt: TGTGCCAGCAGTTACTCGGGACAGGACTCCTACGAGCAGTACTTC
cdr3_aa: CASSYSGQDSYEQYF

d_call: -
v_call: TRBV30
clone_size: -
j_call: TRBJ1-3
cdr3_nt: TGTGCCTCTATACCCCGGGACAAGCACAGAAACACCATATATTTT
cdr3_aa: CASIPRDKHRNTIYF

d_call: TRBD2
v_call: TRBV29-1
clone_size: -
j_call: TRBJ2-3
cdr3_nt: TGCAGCGTCCTAGCGGGGGTGACCAGGGGTACGCAGTATTTT
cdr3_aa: CSVLAGVTRGTQYF

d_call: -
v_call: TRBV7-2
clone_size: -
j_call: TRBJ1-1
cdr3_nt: TGTGCCAGCACCCCGGACAGAGAGAACACTGAAGCTTTCTTT
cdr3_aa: CASTPDRENTEAFF

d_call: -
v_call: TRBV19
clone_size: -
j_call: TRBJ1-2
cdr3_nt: TGTGCCAGTAGCATCGGAGGGAGAAGTGGCTACACCTTC
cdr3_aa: CASSIGGRSGYTF

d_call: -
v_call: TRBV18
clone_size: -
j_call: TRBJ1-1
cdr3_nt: TGTGCCAGCTCACCACCGAGCAGGGGTGGCACTGAAGCTTTCTTT
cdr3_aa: CASSPPSRGGTEAFF

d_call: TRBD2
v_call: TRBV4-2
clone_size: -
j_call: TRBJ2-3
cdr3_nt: TGTGCCAGCAGCCAGGCTAGCGGGGGGGTGGGGACAGATACGCAGTATTTT
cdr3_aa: CASSQASGGVGTDTQYF

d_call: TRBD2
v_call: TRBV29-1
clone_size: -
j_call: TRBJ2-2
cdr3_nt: TGCAGCGTCACTAGCGGGGCCGGGGAGCTGTTTTTT
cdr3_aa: CSVTSGAGELFF

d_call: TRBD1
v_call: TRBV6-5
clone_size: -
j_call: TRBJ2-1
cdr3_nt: TGTGCCAGCAGTTACCAGACAGGGAGCTATGAGCAGTTCTTC
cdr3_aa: CASSYQTGSYEQFF